The clone carrying this T cell receptor beta chain has just one count. The entry originates in a study of blood T cell repertoires in COVID-19. Study context: Sources were T cells, B-cell-depleted T cells, or PBMCs; the material itself was cDNA or gDNA.

The ends were cut back, 5 bases at V and 6 bases at J, with 17 bases in the middle. This CDR3 spans 14 amino acids. Germline V gene sequence: CDR1 MNHNY, CDR2 SVGAGI (reference sequence). As originally analysed: The authors estimated nucleated cell counts from reference gene primer amplification. Using immunoSEQ multiplex PCR, the repertoire was profiled, and TCRdb retains in-frame clones only, with some absent. The DNA was the basis for D and trimming; V, J and clone size are from that table. The sample comprises more than 150,000 clones, 86% of which are singletons, and roughly 0.99% rests with the top ten.

The V gene is TRBV6-6, the J gene TRBJ2-7; D uncertain. This TCR derives from a man younger than 30 with acute or convalescent COVID-19. The sequenced sample consisted of peripheral blood. In nucleotides, the CDR3 is TGTGCCAGCAGTGCCCGGGTCGACTCTTTCGAGCAGTACTTC. It yields the protein CASSARVDSFEQYF.